The 17 T cell receptor beta chains below all came from one sample that was sequenced in a study of blood T cells in healthy people across ages. A second PCR, run for roughly 7 to 12 cycles, used a sample-barcoded 5' primer plus a J-beta primer mix. One entry per CDR3 protein results from TCRdb running MiXCR on the 5' RACE reads. The sample lists hundreds of thousands of distinct CDR3 sequences; approximately 40% were seen once. Sequencing was done on a sample of blood. All receptors derive from an elderly man in good health.

The CDR3 is CASSEAEYSNQPQHF. The CDR3 bases are TGTGCCAGCAGTGAAGCGGAGTATAGCAATCAGCCCCAGCATTTT. This sequence joins TRBV2 and TRBJ1-5, with unresolved D. The CDR3 has 15 amino acids. Trimming removed 0 bases at V and 0 bases at J, with 6 bases between. In germline, CDR1 is SNHLY, CDR2 FYNNEI. The full variable domain, with the rest looked up from reference TRBV2 and TRBJ1-5, is EPEVTQTPSHQVTQMGQEVILRCVPISNHLYFYWYRQILGQKVEFLVSFYNNEISEKSEIFDDQFSVERPDGSNFTLKIRSTKLEDSAMYFCASSEAEYSNQPQHFGDGTRLSIL.

V is TRBV9 and J is TRBJ2-5, with a tentative D call TRBD2 (5 bases). V dropped 1 base and J dropped 5 bases, with 21 bases sitting between them. This CDR3 has 17 residues. Germline assignment: CDR1 SGDLS and CDR2 YYNGEE. As DNA, the CDR3 is TGTGCCAGCAGCGTAAAGCCCGGTCCGGGGATGGTGGAGACCCAGTACTTC. The encoded protein is CASSVKPGPGMVETQYF.

Comments on this clonotype: This may come from a read error, since a much larger clone is one base off. The DNA of the CDR3 is TGCAGTGCTTTTGACGGCGAAGGCACAGATACGCAGTATTTT. Its protein is CSAFDGEGTDTQYF. The chain employs TRBV20-1 and TRBJ2-3, with D unclear. Germline loops: CDR1 DFQATT, CDR2 SNEGSKA (reference sequence). V was trimmed by 5 bases and J by 1 base, leaving 13 bases between them. The CDR3 length is 14 residues.

The rearrangement uses TRBV28 and TRBJ2-7, with 8 bases lining up with TRBD1. V gave up 0 bases and J gave up 0 bases; unmatched junction bases: 4. This CDR3 spans 16 amino acids. Germline V CDR1 and CDR2: MDHEN, SYDVKM. CDR3 region: CASSLWGTGVSYEQYF. The DNA of the CDR3 is TGTGCCAGCAGTTTATGGGGGACAGGCGTCTCCTACGAGCAGTACTTC.

This clonotype has at least ten counts. The J gene is TRBJ2-3, the V gene TRBV27; D possibly corresponds to TRBD2 (6 bases). Trimming left V 5 bases short and J 0 bases short, with 12 bases between. This CDR3 spans 15 amino acids. The germline gives CDR1 MNHEY, CDR2 SMNVEV (reference sequence). This CDR3 reads CASSTAGTSTDTQYF. For the CDR3, the DNA is TGTGCCAGCAGTACGGCCGGGACTAGCACAGATACGCAGTATTTT.

The V call is TRBV5-1, the J call TRBJ2-7; the D gene is possibly TRBD2 (5 bases). This CDR3 comprises 18 residues. The ends were cut back, 3 bases at V and 2 bases at J, with 24 bases in the middle. Per the germline V gene, CDR1 is SGHRS and CDR2 is YFSETQ. CDR3 in DNA: TGCGCCAGCAGCTACGAGACTGGACCCCGGGAACATCCCTACGAGCAGTACTTC. This gives the protein CASSYETGPREHPYEQYF.

Regarding this clonotype: A read error is possible here, since a much larger clone lies one base away. V gene TRBV20-1 combines with J gene TRBJ2-5; D ambiguous. Trimming left V 3 bases short and J 11 bases short, with 13 bases between. CDR1 is DFQATT and CDR2 is SNEGSKA in the germline V gene (reference sequence). The CDR3 totals 11 residues. The CDR3 sequence: CSARQLNEQYF. The CDR3 coding sequence is TGCAGTGCTAGGCAACTAAATGAGCAGTACTTC.

This clonotype was observed a handful of times. The V gene is TRBV28, the J gene TRBJ2-4; D might be TRBD1 or TRBD2, each matching 5 bases. The DNA matches TRBJ2-5 better at its end, which makes the J call doubtful. The germline CDR1 and CDR2 sequences are MDHEN and SYDVKM. The CDR3 runs 15 residues. CDR3 DNA sequence: TGTGCCAGCAGCTCTGGGGGAGCCCCCGGAGAGACCCAGTACTTC. As protein: CASSSGGAPGETQYF.

This clonotype was counted once. The rearrangement joins TRBV20-1 to TRBJ2-5, with D unresolved. V was shortened by 5 bases and J by 0 bases, with 10 bases between the two germline ends. The CDR3 has 13 residues. Germline CDR1 reads DFQATT; CDR2 reads SNEGSKA (reference sequence). In DNA form, the CDR3 reads TGCAGTGCTCAGGTGGGTTACCAAGAGACCCAGTACTTC. It codes for CSAQVGYQETQYF.

As to this clonotype: An end of the junction does not agree with germline; a read error may underlie this. The chain couples TRBV10-3 to TRBJ1-1; D is possibly TRBD1 (6 bases). Germline assignment: CDR1 ENHRY and CDR2 SYGVKD. This CDR3 is built from 16 residues. The CDR3 DNA sequence: TGTGCCATCAGGGAGTTTGAGGAGACAGGTCACACTGAAGCTTTCTTT. Translation gives CAIREFEETGHTEAFF.

The chain combines TRBV20-1 with TRBJ2-5; D not resolved. The CDR3 is 15 residues long. V was cut by 3 bases and J by 3 bases, with 17 bases left in between. The germline V gene encodes CDR1 DFQATT and CDR2 SNEGSKA (reference sequence). The CDR3 sequence is CSARKKGRLEETQYF. The CDR3 DNA is TGCAGTGCTAGGAAAAAGGGTAGATTAGAAGAGACCCAGTACTTC.

This chain connects TRBV12-3 or TRBV12-4 to TRBJ2-1; 8 bases map to TRBD2. After removal of 7 bases from V and 9 bases from J, the junction contained 14 bases not matched to a gene. There are 15 residues in the CDR3. CDR3 bases: TGTGCCAGCACTCACGGTGCGGGAAGCGGGGGTGAGCAGTTCTTC. Its translation: CASTHGAGSGGEQFF.

The rearrangement links TRBV4-3 to TRBJ1-6, with D maybe TRBD1 (6 bases). CDR1 and CDR2 (germline): LGHNA, YSLEER. V was cut by 6 bases and J by 6 bases, with 15 bases left in between. The CDR3 is 15 residues long. In DNA, the CDR3 is TGCGCCAGCAGTCTGCGGGGGGCAGCTAATTCACCCCTCCACTTT. Translating gives CASSLRGAANSPLHF.

In this sample, this clonotype turned up a few times. The CDR3 sequence: CAGLEDYEQYF. CDR3 sequence (DNA): TGCGCGGGGCTAGAAGACTACGAGCAGTACTTC. This chain uses TRBV20-1 with TRBJ2-7; D is possibly TRBD2 (6 bases). This CDR3 contains 11 residues. Germline values: CDR1 DFQATT, CDR2 SNEGSKA (reference sequence).

The chain carries TRBV19 and TRBJ1-2; D gene uncertain. V was shortened by 2 bases and J by 8 bases, with 9 bases between the two germline ends. This CDR3 is built from 12 residues. Germline CDR1 reads LNHDA; CDR2 reads SQIVND (reference sequence). CDR3 region: CASSITVGGYTF. CDR3 nucleotide sequence: TGTGCCAGTAGTATAACGGTGGGAGGCTACACCTTC.

V gene TRBV11-1 combines with J gene TRBJ2-6; weak D call: TRBD1 (6 bases). Germline V gene sequence: CDR1 SGHAT, CDR2 FQDESV (reference sequence). Trimming stripped 5 bases from V and 0 bases from J, with 11 bases between. The CDR3 spans 16 residues. CDR3 residues: CASSRGGYSGANVLTF. CDR3 nucleotide sequence: TGTGCCAGCAGCCGAGGGGGATACTCTGGGGCCAACGTCCTGACTTTC.

This clonotype was counted a few times. This chain uses TRBV7-2 with TRBJ2-7, with 13 nucleotides matching TRBD2. This CDR3 spans 15 amino acids. The germline V gene encodes CDR1 SGHTA and CDR2 FQGNSA. The J segment lost 7 bases and the V segment lost 5 bases, leaving 8 bases of the junction unmatched. CDR3 residues: CASSPQLAGGQEQYF. The CDR3 DNA follows: TGTGCCAGCAGCCCCCAACTAGCGGGGGGGCAAGAGCAGTACTTC.